These 26 T cell receptor beta chains were sequenced from one sample in a study of T cell changes during pregnancy in multiple sclerosis. Here immunoSEQ multiplex PCR was the method, and the copy in TCRdb shows in-frame clones only, minus some. The sample holds 100,000 to 140,000 clones, approximately 90% seen once. The sequenced sample was peripheral blood, obtained in the third trimester of pregnancy. These receptors all come from a female donor in good health, enrolled as a control in a pregnancy study.

The chain links TRBV7-2 to TRBJ2-1; D is possibly TRBD2 (6 bases). The CDR3 contains 15 residues. Germline CDR1 reads SGHTA; CDR2 reads FQGNSA. Trimming left V 1 base short and J 2 bases short, with 9 bases between. The CDR3 nucleotides are TGTGCCAGCAGCTTAGATAGCGGTGCCTACAATGAGCAGTTCTTC. It codes for CASSLDSGAYNEQFF.

This clone has more than one count but fewer than ten. The chain employs TRBV30 and TRBJ1-5; no clear D. The CDR3 runs 12 residues. Germline assignment: CDR1 GTSNPN and CDR2 SVGIG (reference sequence). V was clipped by 5 bases and J by 0 bases, with 5 bases between them. The CDR3 bases are TGTGCCTGGGCCTATAGCAATCAGCCCCAGCATTTT. This encodes CAWAYSNQPQHF.

V is TRBV30 and J is TRBJ1-3; D gene unclear. From germline, CDR1 is GTSNPN and CDR2 SVGIG (reference sequence). This CDR3 is 13 amino acids long. The CDR3 bases are TGTGCGAGCACCGGGATCTCTGGAAACACCATATATTTT. This encodes CASTGISGNTIYF.

This clone showed up just once. This sequence joins TRBV4-2 and TRBJ2-7, with 10 bases matching TRBD1. V lost 3 bases to trimming and J lost 0 bases; unmatched junction nucleotides: 14. CDR1 LGHNA and CDR2 YNFKEQ come from the germline V gene. CDR3 size: 19 residues. CDR3 sequence reads: CASSQNGLYGTGVSYEQYF. In DNA form, the CDR3 reads TGTGCCAGCAGCCAGAACGGGCTGTATGGGACAGGGGTCTCCTACGAGCAGTACTTC.

This chain links TRBV2 with TRBJ1-1; TRBD1 matches at 10 bases. The CDR3 runs 16 residues. From germline, CDR1 is SNHLY and CDR2 FYNNEI. V lost 7 bases and J lost 0; bases outside the gene matches: 8. The CDR3 is CASIRDRGFMNTEAFF. The CDR3 DNA reads TGTGCCAGCATTCGGGACAGGGGATTCATGAACACTGAAGCTTTCTTT.

The CDR3: CASTRDRGGTDTQYF. DNA for the CDR3: TGTGCCAGCACCCGGGACAGGGGTGGCACAGATACGCAGTATTTT. V gene TRBV6-1 combines with J gene TRBJ2-3; 10 nucleotides match TRBD1. CDR1 is MNHNS, CDR2 SASEGT, per germline. Losses at the gene ends were 7 bases for V and 1 base for J; bases not matched to a gene: 5. The length of the CDR3 is 15 residues.

This sequence joins TRBV5-4 and TRBJ2-5; 9 nucleotides match TRBD2. The J segment lost 2 bases and the V segment lost 4 bases, leaving 12 bases of the junction unmatched. Germline V gene lookup returns CDR1 SGHNT and CDR2 YYREEE (reference sequence). This CDR3 is 17 amino acids long. CDR3 loop: CASSPGASGMIQETQYF. CDR3 in DNA: TGTGCCAGCAGCCCCGGGGCTAGCGGGATGATACAAGAGACCCAGTACTTC.

The chain joins TRBV7-2 to TRBJ1-2; 9 bases match TRBD1. V dropped 2 bases and J dropped 8; count of bases not matched to a gene: 6. This CDR3 has 14 residues. Germline CDR1 SGHTA, CDR2 FQGNSA. The CDR3: CASSLKQGAGGYTF. CDR3 bases: TGTGCCAGCAGCTTAAAACAGGGGGCCGGGGGCTACACCTTC.

This clone appeared once. V is TRBV4-2 and J is TRBJ1-5; TRBD1 might be the D (5 bases). Trimming removed 1 base from V and 2 bases from J, with 15 bases in between. CDR3 length: 17 amino acids. CDR1 and CDR2 (germline): LGHNA, YNFKEQ. Written as DNA, the CDR3 is TGTGCCAGCAGCCAAGCCCCAGGGTTGCTTGGCAATCAGCCCCAGCATTTT. Amino acids: CASSQAPGLLGNQPQHF.

V and J are TRBV7-2 and TRBJ1-6; D is uncertain. CDR1 and CDR2 (germline): SGHTA, FQGNSA. Trimming cost V 1 base and J 5 bases, with 9 bases left between them. This CDR3 has 15 amino acids. The CDR3 nucleotides are TGTGCCAGCAGCTTAGGAGGAGCGGATAATTCACCCCTCCACTTT. This codes for CASSLGGADNSPLHF.

The V gene is TRBV29-1, the J gene TRBJ2-7, with D possibly TRBD1 on 5 matching bases. Germline loops: CDR1 SQVTM, CDR2 ANQGSEA. The CDR3 totals 16 residues. V was shortened by 6 bases and J by 2 bases, with 23 bases between the two germline ends. This chain's CDR3 is CSVLKISRALTYEQYF. CDR3 DNA: TGCAGCGTCTTGAAGATCAGCAGGGCCTTAACCTACGAGCAGTACTTC.

This clone was detected only a few times. This chain uses TRBV7-2 with TRBJ1-2; TRBD1 might be the D (6 bases). Germline lookup yields CDR1 SGHTA and CDR2 FQGNSA. The CDR3 contains 15 residues. V lost 2 bases and J 5 bases, leaving 15 bases between the germline ends. CDR3 sequence: CASSLYRERGYGYTF. The CDR3 DNA reads as TGTGCCAGCAGCTTATACAGGGAAAGAGGGTATGGCTACACCTTC.

This chain uses TRBV13 with TRBJ2-3, with D unresolved. CDR3 size: 12 residues. The V and J ends lost 1 base and 6 bases respectively, with 5 bases between them. The germline V gene encodes CDR1 PRHDT and CDR2 FYEKMQ (reference sequence). CDR3 nucleotides: TGTGCCAGCAGCTTAGAGAGGGATACGCAGTATTTT. Its protein is CASSLERDTQYF.

The chain couples TRBV4-2 to TRBJ1-2; weak D call: TRBD1 (6 bases). This CDR3 is 15 amino acids long. The germline V and J ends were trimmed by 6 bases and 0 bases, with 14 bases remaining between them. Germline V gene sequence: CDR1 LGHNA, CDR2 YNFKEQ. CDR3 coding DNA: TGTGCCAGCAGGTATGGCCGACAGGCTAACTATGGCTACACCTTC. Its translation is CASRYGRQANYGYTF.

This clone was recorded once. The chain carries TRBV6-5 and TRBJ2-5; a weak D match, TRBD1 (6 bases). Deletions cut 8 bases from V and 4 bases from J, with 14 bases between. The CDR3 has 13 residues. In germline, CDR1 is MNHEY, CDR2 SVGAGI. The CDR3 protein is CASRKQGSETQYF. The CDR3 DNA reads TGTGCCAGCCGGAAACAGGGATCAGAGACCCAGTACTTC.

The genes are TRBV5-4 and TRBJ2-3; D is undetermined. Trimming took 2 bases from V and 1 from J, leaving 8 bases between them. CDR1 is SGHNT and CDR2 is YYREEE in the germline V gene (reference sequence). CDR3 length equals 14 residues. Here the CDR3 DNA reads TGTGCCAGCAGCTTTGACTCCCGCACAGATACGCAGTATTTT. Translation: CASSFDSRTDTQYF.

The rearrangement joins TRBV5-4 to TRBJ2-7, with 7 nucleotides matching TRBD2. The V gene's germline CDR1 is SGHNT and CDR2 YYREEE (reference sequence). After removal of 3 bases from V and 1 base from J, the junction contained 7 bases not matched to a gene. The CDR3 has 15 residues. The CDR3 region is CASSSEGGASYEQYF. CDR3 nucleotide sequence: TGTGCCAGCAGCTCCGAGGGAGGGGCTTCCTACGAGCAGTACTTC.

The CDR3 region is CASSLRRGNTEAFF. As DNA, the CDR3 is TGTGCCAGCAGTTTAAGGAGAGGGAACACTGAAGCTTTCTTT. The rearrangement links TRBV6-5 to TRBJ1-1; D unresolved. The V gene lost 4 bases and the J gene lost 1 base, with 10 bases spanning the gap. Germline values: CDR1 MNHEY, CDR2 SVGAGI. The CDR3 runs 14 residues.

The genes are TRBV10-3 and TRBJ2-2, with a tentative D call TRBD1 (6 bases). The CDR3 spans 15 residues. V lost 0 bases and J 7 bases, leaving 12 bases between the germline ends. The germline gives CDR1 ENHRY, CDR2 SYGVKD. CDR3 in amino acids: CAISESAQGGGELFF. DNA of the CDR3: TGTGCCATCAGTGAGTCCGCACAGGGCGGCGGGGAGCTGTTTTTT.

The sample holds a few counts of this clone. This chain uses TRBV6-1 with TRBJ1-1, with D hard to call. Per germline, CDR1 MNHNS and CDR2 SASEGT. This CDR3 contains 12 residues. V was cut by 6 bases and J by 5 bases, with 10 bases left in between. The DNA of the CDR3 is TGTGCCAGCAGCAACAGTTTGACTGAAGCTTTCTTT. This gives the protein CASSNSLTEAFF.

The CDR3 here is CASSIDRGQHSGNTIYF. The CDR3, as DNA: TGTGCCAGTAGTATAGATCGGGGACAGCACTCTGGAAACACCATATATTTT. The chain carries TRBV19 and TRBJ1-3, with TRBD1 matching over 7 bases. Germline values: CDR1 LNHDA, CDR2 SQIVND (reference sequence). V shed 0 bases, J shed 0 bases, and the junction held 5 bases outside the gene matches. CDR3 size: 17 residues.

The J gene is TRBJ1-5, the V gene TRBV7-6; D unresolved. Germline V gene data show CDR1 as SGHVS and CDR2 as FNYEAQ. Deletions cut 1 base from V and 5 bases from J, with 6 bases between. The CDR3 is 13 amino acids. The CDR3 sequence: CASSLGRDQPQHF. For the CDR3, the DNA is TGTGCCAGCAGCTTAGGACGGGATCAGCCCCAGCATTTT.

Remarks on this clone: Other DNA sequences in this sample translate to the same CDR3. The V gene is TRBV4-2, the J gene TRBJ2-1, with D possibly being TRBD2 (7 bases). The CDR3 has 17 residues. Germline values: CDR1 LGHNA, CDR2 YNFKEQ. The V end lost 3 bases, the J end lost 4 bases, and 19 bases lay between the germline ends. CDR3: CASSQERAGHSYNEQFF. The CDR3 region has the DNA TGTGCCAGCAGCCAGGAAAGAGCGGGACATTCTTACAATGAGCAGTTCTTC.

This chain connects TRBV4-1 to TRBJ2-7; 9 nucleotides match TRBD1. Unmatched junction bases numbered 4, after V lost 3 bases and J lost 4 bases. Germline CDR1 MGHRA, CDR2 YSYEKL. The CDR3 has 14 amino acids. The CDR3 nucleotides are TGCGCCAGCAGCCACGACAGGGGGGATTACGAGCAGTACTTC. Translated: CASSHDRGDYEQYF.

The chain couples TRBV25-1 to TRBJ2-2; D is possibly TRBD2 (5 bases). Trimming took off 6 bases at V and 0 bases at J, with 8 bases between the two ends. In germline, CDR1 is MGHDK, CDR2 SYGVNS. CDR3 length: 14 residues. Written as DNA, the CDR3 is TGTGCCAGCAGAGAGGGTACGAACACCGGGGAGCTGTTTTTT. This translates into CASREGTNTGELFF.

The rearrangement links TRBV10-2 to TRBJ2-7; 9 bases align to TRBD1. V dropped 6 bases and J dropped 6; count of bases not matched to a gene: 6. The CDR3 length is 13 residues. The germline V gene has CDR1 WSHSY and CDR2 SAAADI. CDR3 nucleotide sequence: TGCGCCAGCAGGGGGGACAGGGAAAGCGAGCAGTACTTC. This codes for CASRGDRESEQYF.